The 23 T cell receptor beta chains reported below all come from one sample, sequenced in a study of neoadjuvant nivolumab and ipilimumab in lung cancer. Profiled with immunoSEQ multiplex PCR; TCRdb holds only in-frame clones, not every one. The sample contains about 27,000 clones, about 75% of which appear only once. Sequenced here: tumor tissue, sampled after neoadjuvant nivolumab, alone or with ipilimumab, at or shortly before surgery. The receptors were gathered from an adult with non-small cell lung cancer.

This CDR3 is CAWSGETGSFGGYTF. In DNA, the CDR3 is TGTGCCTGGAGTGGGGAGACAGGGTCTTTTGGTGGCTACACCTTC. The chain combines TRBV30 with TRBJ1-2; 7 bases align to TRBD1. The V segment lost 1 base and the J segment 7 bases; nucleotides outside the gene matches: 12. Germline CDR1 reads GTSNPN; CDR2 reads SVGIG (reference sequence). The CDR3 runs to 15 residues.

This clone was counted a few times. V usage is TRBV5-6 and J usage is TRBJ1-4, with a tentative D call TRBD1 (6 bases). Germline CDR1 is SGHDT and CDR2 is YYEEEE. Trimming left V 4 bases short and J 7 bases short, with 11 bases between. The CDR3 sequence is 13 residues long. In DNA form, the CDR3 reads TGTGCCAGCAGCGGGGGGACATCTGAAAAACTGTTTTTT. Translation: CASSGGTSEKLFF.

This clone was seen more than once but under ten times. The V gene is TRBV11-2, the J gene TRBJ2-2; a weak D match, TRBD1 (6 bases). CDR3 length equals 15 residues. V lost 4 bases and J lost 9, with 18 bases in between. Germline CDR1 SGHAT, CDR2 FQNNGV. The CDR3 nucleotides are TGTGCCAGCAGCTCCCATAGACAGGTCAACCGGGAGCTGTTTTTT. It is translated as CASSSHRQVNRELFF.

V and J are TRBV7-2 and TRBJ1-1; 8 nucleotides agree with TRBD1. Germline lookup yields CDR1 SGHTA and CDR2 FQGNSA. The V and J ends lost 5 bases and 4 bases, in that order; junction bases with no gene match: 6. The CDR3 is made up of 14 amino acids. CDR3 sequence: CASSRQGKVTEAFF. The CDR3 coding sequence is TGTGCCAGCAGCAGACAGGGGAAGGTCACTGAAGCTTTCTTT.

The genes are TRBV6-6 and TRBJ1-6; D not certain. Trimming removed 10 bases at V and 7 bases at J, with 11 bases between. Germline V gives CDR1 MNHNY, CDR2 SVGAGI (reference sequence). This CDR3 contains 12 residues. CDR3 sequence: CATSKVNSPLHF. CDR3 nucleotide sequence: TGTGCCACCTCAAAGGTCAATTCACCCCTCCACTTT.

Worth noting for this clone: This specimen includes other DNA sequences encoding the same CDR3. The chain recombines TRBV7-9 with TRBJ1-2, with D perhaps matching TRBD1 (6 bases). Trimming left V 1 base short and J 6 bases short, with 18 bases between. The CDR3 extends over 16 amino acids. The V gene's germline CDR1 is SEHNR and CDR2 FQNEAQ (reference sequence). CDR3 region: CASSLEWGARVDGYTF. The CDR3 DNA reads as TGTGCCAGCAGCTTAGAATGGGGGGCCCGGGTCGATGGCTACACCTTC. The whole variable domain, remainder taken from reference TRBV7-9 and TRBJ1-2, is DTGVSQNPRHKITKRGQNVTFRCDPISEHNRLYWYRQTLGQGPEFLTYFQNEAQLEKSRLLSDRFSAERPKGSFSTLEIQRTEQGDSAMYLCASSLEWGARVDGYTFGSGTRLTVV.

The genes are TRBV27 and TRBJ2-1; D ambiguous. Trimming shortened V by 1 base and J by 8 bases, and 3 bases separated the two germline ends. The germline CDR1 and CDR2 sequences are MNHEY and SMNVEV (reference sequence). This CDR3 has 11 amino acids. The DNA of the CDR3 is TGTGCCAGCAGTTTATGGGATGAGCAGTTCTTC. Residues: CASSLWDEQFF.

The chain uses TRBV10-1 and TRBJ2-2, with 7 bases lining up with TRBD1. CDR1 is WNHNN, CDR2 SYGVQD, per germline (reference sequence). The V segment lost 9 bases and the J segment 2 bases; nucleotides outside the gene matches: 6. The CDR3 has 14 amino acids. This chain's CDR3 is CASGDSLNTGELFF. The CDR3 nucleotides read TGCGCCAGTGGGGACAGCCTCAACACCGGGGAGCTGTTTTTT.

The V and J genes are TRBV7-9 and TRBJ2-1; TRBD2 is a possible D gene (6 bases). The CDR3 has 16 residues. V was shortened by 5 bases and J by 0 bases, with 14 bases between the two germline ends. The germline CDR1 and CDR2 sequences are SEHNR and FQNEAQ (reference sequence). CDR3 loop: CASSPVWDFSYNEQFF. The CDR3 DNA is TGTGCCAGCAGCCCTGTTTGGGACTTCTCCTACAATGAGCAGTTCTTC.

The CDR3 reads CAWEEGESKNIQYF. The CDR3 bases are TGTGCCTGGGAGGAGGGGGAGTCCAAAAACATTCAGTACTTC. V is TRBV30 and J is TRBJ2-4; possibly TRBD1 or TRBD2 for D (6 bases each). Trimming left V 5 bases short and J 2 bases short, with 13 bases between. From germline, CDR1 is GTSNPN and CDR2 SVGIG (reference sequence). The CDR3 runs 14 residues.

The CDR3 sequence is CASSPSRVYGETQYF. The CDR3 DNA is TGTGCCAGCAGCCCTTCAAGAGTCTACGGGGAGACCCAGTACTTC. The chain joins TRBV6-1 to TRBJ2-5; no firm D call. The CDR3 totals 15 residues. Germline CDR1 reads MNHNS; CDR2 reads SASEGT. Trimming shortened V by 6 bases and J by 5 bases, and 19 bases separated the two germline ends.

The gene calls are TRBV7-8 and TRBJ1-6; 10 bases match TRBD1. V lost 5 bases, J lost 9 bases, and 4 bases stayed unmatched. This CDR3 has 14 amino acids. In germline, CDR1 is SGHVS, CDR2 FQNEAQ. CDR3 sequence: CASSQDRGSSPLHF. CDR3 coding DNA: TGTGCCAGCAGCCAGGACAGGGGGAGTTCACCCCTCCACTTT.

The chain couples TRBV6-6 to TRBJ1-2, with 8 bases lining up with TRBD1. CDR3 length equals 16 residues. V shed 6 bases and J 8 bases; nucleotides not matched to a gene: 17. Germline-derived CDR1 and CDR2 are MNHNY and SVGAGI (reference sequence). CDR3 amino acids: CASRATRTGKGEGYTF. CDR3 bases: TGTGCCAGCAGAGCTACCCGGACAGGGAAGGGGGAGGGCTACACCTTC.

This clone was seen just once. V and J are TRBV19 and TRBJ1-2; 7 nucleotides agree with TRBD1. Trimming at V came to 7 bases and at J to 5 bases, leaving 13 bases not matched to a gene. CDR3 size: 15 residues. CDR1 and CDR2 (germline): LNHDA, SQIVND (reference sequence). This chain's CDR3 is CASTPAGDRGYGYTF. In DNA, the CDR3 is TGTGCCAGTACCCCCGCCGGGGACAGAGGGTATGGCTACACCTTC.

V is TRBV4-1 and J is TRBJ1-6, with unresolved D. The CDR3 contains 14 residues. Trimming pared 0 bases from V and 2 bases from J, leaving 2 bases between. Germline V CDR1 and CDR2: MGHRA, YSYEKL. CDR3 sequence: CASSQDTYNSPLHF. In DNA form, the CDR3 reads TGCGCCAGCAGCCAAGACACCTATAATTCACCCCTCCACTTT.

V is TRBV7-6 and J is TRBJ2-2; D unclear. The V gene lost 4 bases and the J gene lost 6 bases, with 6 bases spanning the gap. The CDR3 runs to 12 residues. Per germline, CDR1 SGHVS and CDR2 FNYEAQ. DNA of the CDR3: TGTGCCAGCAGCTATAGACCCGGGGAGCTGTTTTTT. It is translated as CASSYRPGELFF. The entire variable domain, with the rest obtained from reference TRBV7-6 and TRBJ2-2, is as follows: GAGVSQSPRYKVTKRGQDVALRCDPISGHVSLYWYRQALGQGPEFLTYFNYEAQQDKSGLPNDRFSAERPEGSISTLTIQRTEQRDSAMYRCASSYRPGELFFGEGSRLTVL.

This clone was observed a few times. The chain is built from TRBV5-4 and TRBJ2-3; either TRBD1 or TRBD2 may supply D (5 bases each). The germline gives CDR1 SGHNT, CDR2 YYREEE (reference sequence). Trimming shortened V by 0 bases and J by 4 bases, and 9 bases separated the two germline ends. The CDR3 spans 14 residues. CDR3 loop: CASSLGRDPDTQYF. The CDR3 bases are TGTGCCAGCAGCTTGGGTAGGGACCCAGATACGCAGTATTTT.

This chain connects TRBV5-5 to TRBJ1-3, with D possibly matching TRBD1 (6 bases). Per the germline V gene, CDR1 is SGHKS and CDR2 is YYEKEE (reference sequence). Trimming removed 0 bases at V and 0 bases at J, with 13 bases between. CDR3 length: 17 residues. The CDR3 region has the DNA TGTGCCAGCAGCTTGGCGACAGGAGGGCTCTCTGGAAACACCATATATTTT. Residues: CASSLATGGLSGNTIYF. Filled out from reference TRBV5-5 and TRBJ1-3, the complete variable domain reads DAGVTQSPTHLIKTRGQQVTLRCSPISGHKSVSWYQQVLGQGPQFIFQYYEKEERGRGNFPDRFSARQFPNYSSELNVNALLLGDSALYLCASSLATGGLSGNTIYFGEGSWLTVV.

The chain links TRBV5-1 to TRBJ2-7; possible D gene TRBD2, 5 bases. Germline V gene lookup returns CDR1 SGHRS and CDR2 YFSETQ. Trimming took off 7 bases at V and 6 bases at J, with 14 bases between the two ends. This CDR3 is built from 12 residues. The CDR3 coding sequence is TGCGCCAGCCGACCGACGGCGGGCGAGCAGTACTTC. It specifies CASRPTAGEQYF.

This clone was seen only a few times. The chain combines TRBV18 with TRBJ1-6, with 7 bases lining up with TRBD1. The CDR3 length is 15 residues. V lost 4 bases to trimming and J lost 3 bases; unmatched junction nucleotides: 3. Germline-derived CDR1 and CDR2 are KGHSH and LQKENI. The CDR3 sequence is CASSLRQGYNSPLHF. As DNA, the CDR3 is TGTGCCAGCTCACTCCGACAGGGCTATAATTCACCCCTCCACTTT.

This sequence joins TRBV5-6 and TRBJ2-7; no clear D gene. The CDR3 consists of 12 residues. Germline V gene sequence: CDR1 SGHDT, CDR2 YYEEEE. V gave up 4 bases and J gave up 3 bases, with 8 bases separating them. The DNA of the CDR3 is TGTGCCAGCAGCCGCGCACTCTACGAGCAGTACTTC. As protein: CASSRALYEQYF. The full variable domain, completed using reference TRBV5-6 and TRBJ2-7, is DAGVTQSPTHLIKTRGQQVTLRCSPKSGHDTVSWYQQALGQGPQFIFQYYEEEERQRGNFPDRFSGHQFPNYSSELNVNALLLGDSALYLCASSRALYEQYFGPGTRLTVT.

In its sample, this clone was seen once. J is TRBJ2-5 and V is TRBV7-2, with TRBD1 matching over 7 bases. J gave up 5 bases and V 4 bases, and 7 bases lay outside the gene matches. The germline V gene has CDR1 SGHTA and CDR2 FQGNSA. The CDR3 sequence is 14 residues long. The CDR3 DNA sequence: TGTGCCAGCAGCTCCATGGACAGGTGGGAGACCCAGTACTTC. It codes for CASSSMDRWETQYF.

CDR3 coding DNA: TGTGCCAGCAGTTCCCGGGGGGTAAACACAGATACGCAGTATTTT. Translation: CASSSRGVNTDTQYF. V gene TRBV9 combines with J gene TRBJ2-3; 7 nucleotides agree with TRBD2. In germline, CDR1 is SGDLS, CDR2 YYNGEE. This CDR3 contains 15 residues. J was trimmed by 2 bases and V by 5 bases; bases with no gene match: 8.